What follows are 32 T cell receptor beta chains derived from one specimen sequenced in a study of shared T cell receptors in the human thymus. Sequencing was performed with immunoSEQ multiplex PCR; in TCRdb, only in-frame clones are kept and a portion is missing. The sample has some 700,000 clones, roughly 88% seen once. The sample was also reused in another study, on human thymus T cells.

The sequencing sample was made of thymocytes. These receptors were taken from a girl in the first two years of life with a congenital heart defect.

The gene calls are TRBV14 and TRBJ2-1, with a tentative D call TRBD2 (5 bases). The ends were cut back, 1 base at V and 5 bases at J, with 12 bases in the middle. There are 15 residues in the CDR3. The V gene's germline CDR1 is SGHDN and CDR2 FVKESK. The CDR3 loop reads CASSQGGLEDNEQFF. CDR3 DNA: TGTGCCAGCAGCCAAGGAGGACTCGAGGACAATGAGCAGTTCTTC.

The rearrangement uses TRBV12-5 and TRBJ2-4, with 8 bases lining up with TRBD1. CDR1 and CDR2 (germline): LGHNT, FRNRAP. J gave up 1 base and V 2 bases, and 7 bases lay outside the gene matches. The CDR3 totals 17 residues. In DNA form, the CDR3 reads TGTGCTAGTGGTTTGCGAACAGGGGGTCCGGCCAAAAACATTCAGTACTTC. It is translated as CASGLRTGGPAKNIQYF.

The chain combines TRBV27 with TRBJ1-1; 7 positions agree with TRBD1. Trimming took 11 bases from V and 0 from J; bases not matched to a gene: 9. The CDR3 contains 14 residues. The germline CDR1 and CDR2 sequences are MNHEY and SMNVEV (reference sequence). DNA for the CDR3: TGTGCCGCCAGTCGGGGACAGATGAACACTGAAGCTTTCTTT. Amino acids: CAASRGQMNTEAFF.

This chain uses TRBV15 with TRBJ1-5; 11 bases are shared with TRBD1. V gave up 3 bases and J gave up 7 bases; unmatched junction bases: 14. CDR3 size: 18 residues. Germline V gene lookup returns CDR1 LNHNV and CDR2 YYDKDF (reference sequence). CDR3 residues: CATSRGQGVWKSWQPQHF. CDR3 nucleotide sequence: TGTGCCACCAGCAGGGGACAGGGGGTATGGAAATCGTGGCAGCCCCAGCATTTT.

The chain is built from TRBV28 and TRBJ2-5; 7 nucleotides match TRBD1. The length of the CDR3 is 14 residues. Per the germline V gene, CDR1 is MDHEN and CDR2 is SYDVKM. The trim removed 4 bases at V and 5 bases at J, leaving 7 bases unmatched. DNA of the CDR3: TGTGCCAGCAGTTACCCGGACAGGAGTGAGACCCAGTACTTC. The encoded protein is CASSYPDRSETQYF.

The chain carries TRBV9 and TRBJ1-2; 7 nucleotides match TRBD1. The junction had 11 bases not matched to a gene; V was cut back by 1 base and J by 8 bases. The CDR3 is 15 residues long. Germline CDR1 SGDLS, CDR2 YYNGEE. CDR3 protein: CASSVLPGGANGYTF. CDR3 nucleotides: TGTGCCAGCAGCGTACTCCCAGGGGGTGCGAACGGCTACACCTTC.

In this sample, this clone turned up a few times. The chain recombines TRBV5-1 with TRBJ1-2; TRBD1 matches 10 bases. Per germline, CDR1 SGHRS and CDR2 YFSETQ. This CDR3 comprises 20 residues. Trimming took 4 bases from V and 2 from J; bases not matched to a gene: 20. The CDR3 loop reads CASSTVTAGTGDEINYGYTF. The CDR3 DNA follows: TGCGCCAGCAGCACTGTGACGGCCGGGACAGGGGACGAAATAAACTATGGCTACACCTTC.

The rearrangement links TRBV27 to TRBJ2-4; maybe TRBD1 (5 bases). CDR3 length equals 13 residues. The germline gives CDR1 MNHEY, CDR2 SMNVEV (reference sequence). Trimming stripped 6 bases from V and 9 bases from J, with 15 bases between. CDR3 DNA: TGTGCCAGCAGCCGGACATTACCGGGCATTCAGTACTTC. Translation: CASSRTLPGIQYF.

CDR3 DNA: TGTGCCAGCAGCTTGGGGGCACAGGGGTCTAGACGCACTGAAGCTTTCTTT. Its protein is CASSLGAQGSRRTEAFF. The chain uses TRBV5-4 and TRBJ1-1; 7 positions match TRBD1. The CDR3 length is 17 residues. Trimming took 0 bases from V and 4 from J; bases not matched to a gene: 12. Germline V gene data show CDR1 as SGHNT and CDR2 as YYREEE (reference sequence).

This clone was recorded once. The V gene is TRBV21-1, the J gene TRBJ1-2; TRBD1, the table's D call, was not compared with the DNA. TRBV21-1 constitutes a pseudogene. The CDR3 contains 16 residues. CDR3 amino acids: CASSDPRARGGCGYTF. CDR3 nucleotides: TGTGCCAGCAGCGACCCCCGGGCCAGGGGTGGATGTGGCTACACCTTC.

The rearrangement joins TRBV25-1 to TRBJ1-2; TRBD1 aligns across 8 bases. Germline CDR1 reads MGHDK; CDR2 reads SYGVNS. The CDR3 contains 16 residues. Germline trimming cut 7 bases from V and 2 bases from J; bases unmatched to any gene: 12. In DNA, the CDR3 is TGTGCCAGCATGGGCGAGGACAGGGAGTCCAACTATGGCTACACCTTC. Translating gives CASMGEDRESNYGYTF.

The chain uses TRBV10-2 and TRBJ1-2; weak D call: TRBD1 (6 bases). V lost 1 base and J lost 0, with 15 bases in between. The CDR3 covers 17 residues. Germline V lookup: CDR1 WSHSY, CDR2 SAAADI. CDR3 DNA sequence: TGCGCCAGCAGTGAGTGGGGGGGGCAGGGCACTAACTATGGCTACACCTTC. Amino acids: CASSEWGGQGTNYGYTF.

Note on this clone: In the same sample, other DNA sequences code for this CDR3. The chain links TRBV6-1 to TRBJ1-6, with D possibly being TRBD1 (6 bases). V lost 10 bases, J lost 7 bases, and 20 bases lay in between. The germline gives CDR1 MNHNS, CDR2 SASEGT. CDR3 size: 15 residues. The CDR3 DNA sequence: TGTGCCACCAAGGACAGTGACCGACGAAATTCACCCCTCCACTTT. Its translation is CATKDSDRRNSPLHF.

This clone was detected only a few times. This sequence joins TRBV10-3 and TRBJ1-1; weak D call: TRBD1 (5 bases). Germline loops: CDR1 ENHRY, CDR2 SYGVKD. V gave up 6 bases and J gave up 3 bases, with 11 bases separating them. The length of the CDR3 is 13 residues. CDR3 nucleotides: TGTGCCATCAGCGCTTGGGGCTACACTGAAGCTTTCTTT. It is translated as CAISAWGYTEAFF.

V usage is TRBV9 and J usage is TRBJ1-2; D perhaps matches TRBD1 (5 bases). CDR3 length: 16 residues. CDR1 and CDR2 (germline): SGDLS, YYNGEE. Trimming pared 0 bases from V and 2 bases from J, leaving 14 bases between. In nucleotides, the CDR3 is TGTGCCAGCAGCGTAGACAGGACCTCGACCAACTATGGCTACACCTTC. This codes for CASSVDRTSTNYGYTF.

The chain recombines TRBV6-5 with TRBJ1-1, with D tentatively TRBD1 (5 bases). Deletions cut 2 bases from V and 1 base from J, with 11 bases between. Per the germline V gene, CDR1 is MNHEY and CDR2 is SVGAGI. The CDR3 runs to 15 residues. CDR3: CASSYNWTKNTEAFF. The CDR3 DNA sequence: TGTGCCAGCAGTTACAATTGGACAAAGAACACTGAAGCTTTCTTT.

This chain connects TRBV6-5 to TRBJ1-1; the D is unclear. The V and J ends lost 6 bases and 1 base respectively, with 6 bases between them. This CDR3 region has 12 residues. CDR1 is MNHEY and CDR2 is SVGAGI in the germline V gene. The CDR3, as DNA: TGTGCCAGCAGGACTAGGAACACTGAAGCTTTCTTT. Protein: CASRTRNTEAFF.

V usage is TRBV11-2 and J usage is TRBJ1-1; TRBD1 matches 7 bases. CDR1 SGHAT and CDR2 FQNNGV come from the germline V gene. This CDR3 region has 18 residues. V lost 4 bases, J lost 3 bases, and 17 bases stayed unmatched. The CDR3 sequence: CASSYQGQKISRDTEAFF. As DNA, the CDR3 is TGTGCCAGCAGCTATCAGGGACAGAAGATTTCTCGGGACACTGAAGCTTTCTTT.

The chain is built from TRBV7-9 and TRBJ2-1, with 11 bases matching TRBD2. This CDR3 contains 17 residues. V lost 1 base, J lost 12 bases, and 14 bases stayed unmatched. Germline V gene data show CDR1 as SEHNR and CDR2 as FQNEAQ (reference sequence). The CDR3 is CASSLDSRGTSGFMQFF. The CDR3, as DNA: TGTGCCAGCAGCTTAGATAGTCGTGGGACTAGCGGATTTATGCAGTTCTTC.

Here the CDR3 reads CASRDRAYSNQPQHF. DNA of the CDR3: TGTGCCAGCAGGGACAGGGCCTATAGCAATCAGCCCCAGCATTTT. V usage is TRBV27 and J usage is TRBJ1-5, with TRBD1 matching 8 bases. Germline CDR1 reads MNHEY; CDR2 reads SMNVEV (reference sequence). CDR3 length equals 15 residues. V trimming: 6 bases; J trimming: 0 bases; junction bases outside the gene matches: 4.

V usage is TRBV5-1 and J usage is TRBJ2-5, with TRBD1 identical over 9 bases. Trimming at V came to 0 bases and at J to 11 bases, leaving 8 bases not matched to a gene. The CDR3 runs to 14 residues. Germline CDR1 reads SGHRS; CDR2 reads YFSETQ. In nucleotides, the CDR3 is TGCGCCAGCAGCTTGGGGGACAGGGTGCACGTGCAGTACTTC. This translates into CASSLGDRVHVQYF.

The chain couples TRBV19 to TRBJ1-1, with 8 bases identical to TRBD1. The germline gives CDR1 LNHDA, CDR2 SQIVND (reference sequence). There are 18 residues in the CDR3. J lost 5 bases, V lost 4 bases, and 18 bases had no gene match. This CDR3 reads CASSTPPRQGQDRTEAFF. The CDR3 coding sequence is TGTGCCAGTAGTACCCCTCCCCGACAGGGGCAGGATCGGACTGAAGCTTTCTTT.

The chain has TRBV5-4 and TRBJ2-6; 8 bases line up with TRBD1. Per the germline V gene, CDR1 is SGHNT and CDR2 is YYREEE (reference sequence). The CDR3 is 19 amino acids. Losses at the gene ends were 5 bases for V and 0 bases for J; bases not matched to a gene: 13. The CDR3: CASRLKPGQVLSGANVLTF. The CDR3 DNA sequence: TGTGCCAGCAGGCTCAAACCGGGACAGGTGCTCTCTGGGGCCAACGTCCTGACTTTC.

The chain joins TRBV4-3 to TRBJ1-2, with 11 bases aligning to TRBD1. This CDR3 has 21 residues. The junction had 19 bases not matched to a gene; V was cut back by 4 bases and J by 0 bases. CDR1 and CDR2 from the germline V gene are LGHNA and YSLEER. CDR3 DNA sequence: TGCGCCAGCAGCCCCCGAACATGGGACAGGGGGATGAGTGGGACTAACTATGGCTACACCTTC. This encodes CASSPRTWDRGMSGTNYGYTF.

This chain links TRBV7-9 with TRBJ1-2; no clear D gene. V shed 4 bases and J shed 6 bases, with 15 bases lying between them. The germline CDR1 and CDR2 sequences are SEHNR and FQNEAQ (reference sequence). CDR3 size: 14 residues. The CDR3 loop is CASSSQWGGHGYTF. CDR3 in DNA: TGTGCCAGCAGCTCGCAGTGGGGAGGGCATGGCTACACCTTC.

This chain links TRBV7-2 with TRBJ2-7, with a tentative D call TRBD2 (5 bases). The CDR3 loop spans 14 amino acids. CDR1 and CDR2 (germline): SGHTA, FQGNSA. Trimming shortened V by 5 bases and J by 6 bases, and 17 bases separated the two germline ends. CDR3 residues: CASSPILQEGEQYF. The CDR3 DNA sequence: TGTGCCAGCAGCCCAATTCTACAAGAGGGCGAGCAGTACTTC. The whole variable domain, filled in from reference TRBV7-2 and TRBJ2-7, reads GAGVSQSPSNKVTEKGKDVELRCDPISGHTALYWYRQSLGQGLEFLIYFQGNSAPDKSGLPSDRFSAERTGGSVSTLTIQRTQQEDSAVYLCASSPILQEGEQYFGPGTRLTVT.

This chain connects TRBV2 to TRBJ2-7, with D possibly being TRBD1 (6 bases). The ends were cut back, 8 bases at V and 1 base at J, with 21 bases in the middle. Germline V gene sequence: CDR1 SNHLY, CDR2 FYNNEI. CDR3 length: 16 residues. The CDR3 bases are TGTGCCAGCGTAGGAAATCGGACAGCAGAATCCTACGAGCAGTACTTC. Translating gives CASVGNRTAESYEQYF.

This clone was seen a few times. At the DNA level, this CDR3 is encoded by other sequences in the same sample as well. The genes are TRBV2 and TRBJ1-6; D remains ambiguous. This CDR3 region has 16 residues. CDR1 is SNHLY, CDR2 FYNNEI, per germline. Deletions cut 6 bases from V and 10 bases from J, with 22 bases between. CDR3 region: CASRTTCRRGNSPLHF. CDR3 DNA: TGTGCCAGCAGGACAACTTGTCGGCGAGGGAACTCACCCCTCCACTTT.

The chain employs TRBV29-1 and TRBJ2-7; TRBD1 matches 7 bases. Germline V CDR1 and CDR2: SQVTM, ANQGSEA. The V gene end was trimmed by 6 bases and the J gene end by 0 bases; junction bases not matched to a gene: 2. CDR3 length: 12 amino acids. The CDR3 reads CSVWTGSYEQYF. For the CDR3, the DNA is TGCAGCGTCTGGACAGGCTCCTACGAGCAGTACTTC.

The rearrangement uses TRBV29-1 and TRBJ2-5; 8 nucleotides match TRBD1. V lost 7 bases and J lost 2; bases outside the gene matches: 15. The CDR3 is 16 residues long. In germline, CDR1 is SQVTM, CDR2 ANQGSEA. The CDR3 bases are TGCAGCGCCCACCTAGGGGAACAGGGGGGACAAGAGACCCAGTACTTC. It translates to CSAHLGEQGGQETQYF.

This chain joins TRBV30 and TRBJ1-4, with a tentative D call TRBD1 (5 bases). V dropped 0 bases and J dropped 8 bases, with 10 bases sitting between them. Per germline, CDR1 GTSNPN and CDR2 SVGIG (reference sequence). The CDR3 has 13 amino acids. CDR3 region: CAWSVGTAEKLFF. The DNA for the CDR3 is TGTGCCTGGAGTGTGGGGACTGCCGAAAAACTGTTTTTT.

The chain employs TRBV5-1 and TRBJ2-7, with D tentatively TRBD2 (5 bases). The CDR3 runs 17 residues. Germline values: CDR1 SGHRS, CDR2 YFSETQ. V was shortened by 4 bases and J by 5 bases, with 25 bases between the two germline ends. CDR3 nucleotide sequence: TGCGCCAGCAGCCCCTCACCGCGGCGGGCTCCTCTGGACGAGCAGTACTTC. Translated: CASSPSPRRAPLDEQYF.